The rows below give T cell receptor beta chains drawn from one sample of a study of cytomegalovirus exposure and HLA in healthy donors. Profiling relied on immunoSEQ multiplex PCR, and the TCRdb table lists in-frame clones only, not all of them. The sample carries some 160,000 clones, under 85% recorded once. Input material: PBMCs. Receptors originate from a woman aged 18-29 years in good health and CMV-seropositive. The conserved cysteine and the conserved F or W are not part of the CDR3 here. A D gene is named only where the DNA matches it firmly.

cdr3_aa: ASSLAGALTDTQY
v_call: TRBV5-6
cdr3_length: 13
d_call: TRBD2

cdr3_aa: ASSLYWSSGNTGELF
v_call: TRBV7-2
cdr3_length: 15
d_call: .

cdr3_aa: SYSGTTDTQY
v_call: TRBV29-1
cdr3_length: 10
d_call: .

cdr3_aa: ASSAGGVNTEAF
v_call: TRBV28
cdr3_length: 12
d_call: .

cdr3_aa: ASSIGMTGLITGELF
v_call: TRBV19
cdr3_length: 15
d_call: TRBD1

cdr3_aa: ASSVGGATSGFFDSEKY
v_call: TRBV9
cdr3_length: 17
d_call: TRBD2

cdr3_aa: ASSPRTGPSTDTQY
v_call: TRBV18
cdr3_length: 14
d_call: TRBD1

cdr3_aa: ASSIGRDGLVKEPQH
v_call: TRBV19
cdr3_length: 15
d_call: .

cdr3_aa: ASSERPRTDTQY
v_call: TRBV6-1
cdr3_length: 12
d_call: .

cdr3_aa: ASSPNRAGYT
v_call: TRBV7-2
cdr3_length: 10
d_call: .

cdr3_aa: ASSLTETDTQY
v_call: TRBV5-1
cdr3_length: 11
d_call: .

cdr3_aa: ASSYPGQDPSGYT
v_call: TRBV7-2
cdr3_length: 13
d_call: TRBD1